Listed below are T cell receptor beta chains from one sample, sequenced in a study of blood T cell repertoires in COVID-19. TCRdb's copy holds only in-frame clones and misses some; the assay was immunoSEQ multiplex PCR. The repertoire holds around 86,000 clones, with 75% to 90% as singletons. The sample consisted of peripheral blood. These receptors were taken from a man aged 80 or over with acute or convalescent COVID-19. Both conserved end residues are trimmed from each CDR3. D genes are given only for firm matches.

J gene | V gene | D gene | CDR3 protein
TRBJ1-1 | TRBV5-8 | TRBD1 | ASSLVLDRGAF
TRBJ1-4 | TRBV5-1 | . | ASSLRATNEKLF
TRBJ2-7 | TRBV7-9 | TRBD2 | ASSLVSGRSYEQY
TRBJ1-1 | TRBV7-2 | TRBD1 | ASSRDRAFKNGIGAF
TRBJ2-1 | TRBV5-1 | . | ASSLTGSNEQF
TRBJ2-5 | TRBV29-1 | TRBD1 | SARAGGQETQY
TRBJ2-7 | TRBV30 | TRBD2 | ACRNAGGRGYEQY
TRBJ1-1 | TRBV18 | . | ASSRRELNTEAF
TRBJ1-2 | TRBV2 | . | ASSVGGQNYGYT
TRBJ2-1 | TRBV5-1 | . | ASSLEGAYNEQF
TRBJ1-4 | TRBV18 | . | ASSAGYNEKLF
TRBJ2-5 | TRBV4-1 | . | ASSQGLRGETQY
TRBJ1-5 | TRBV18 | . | ASSPRSGTSTGSSQPQH
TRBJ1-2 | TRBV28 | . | ASSLRGERGNGYT
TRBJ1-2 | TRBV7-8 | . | ASSFNEGYGYT
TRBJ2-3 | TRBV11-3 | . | ASSLGDPGDTQY
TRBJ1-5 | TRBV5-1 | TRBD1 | ASSLGDRGDQPQH
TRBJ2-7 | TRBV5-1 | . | ASRRQYEQY
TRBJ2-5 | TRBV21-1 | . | ASSKVGLAGRETQY
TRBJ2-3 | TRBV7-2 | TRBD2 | ASSSLAGTGDTQY
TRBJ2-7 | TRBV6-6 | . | ASSRGTEYEQY
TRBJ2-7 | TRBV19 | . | ASTERGGLSYEQY
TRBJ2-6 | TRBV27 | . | ASSLSGPPGGANVLT
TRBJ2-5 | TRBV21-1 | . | ASSNSTGGRGETQY
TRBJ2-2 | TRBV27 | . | ASRQGSGELF
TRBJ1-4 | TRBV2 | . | ASSADSRGEKLF
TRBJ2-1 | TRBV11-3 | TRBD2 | ASSQVAGSEQF
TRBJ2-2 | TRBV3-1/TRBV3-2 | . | ASSQGEATGELF
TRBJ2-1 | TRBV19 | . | ASSNIADNEQF
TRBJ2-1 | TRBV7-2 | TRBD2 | ASSHPGLAGNEQF
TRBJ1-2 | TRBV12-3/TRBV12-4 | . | ASSQNGYT
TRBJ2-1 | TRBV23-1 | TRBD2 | ASSRPSGLAGAYNEQF
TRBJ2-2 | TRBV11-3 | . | ASSIRQDAGELF
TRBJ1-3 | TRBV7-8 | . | ASSFAGGNSGNTIY
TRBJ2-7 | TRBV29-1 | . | SVADGTYEQY
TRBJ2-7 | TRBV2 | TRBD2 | ASTPGLAGGSSYEQY
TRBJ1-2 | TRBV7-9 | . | ASSPTGQSGYT
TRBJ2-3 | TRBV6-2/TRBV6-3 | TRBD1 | ASSLGTVTDTQY
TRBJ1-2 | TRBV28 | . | ASTQLGVILGGYT
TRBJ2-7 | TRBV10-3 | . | AISLEKEHSYEQY
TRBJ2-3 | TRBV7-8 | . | ASSPSGQDTDTQY
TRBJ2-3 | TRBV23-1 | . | ASSQSTPLALAC
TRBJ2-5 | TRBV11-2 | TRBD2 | ASSRASGGPQETQY
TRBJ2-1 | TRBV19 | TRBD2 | ASSILEREYNEQF
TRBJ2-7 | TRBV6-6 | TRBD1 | ASSRQGYEQY
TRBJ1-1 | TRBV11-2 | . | ASSLGVTENTEAF
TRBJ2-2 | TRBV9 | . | ASSVGPGGANTGELF
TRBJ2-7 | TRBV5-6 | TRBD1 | ASSFGPGQGLYEQY
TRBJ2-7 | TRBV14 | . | ASGTTGYSIDEQY
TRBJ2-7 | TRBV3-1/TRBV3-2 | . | ASSQTGSYEQY
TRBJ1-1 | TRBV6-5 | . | ASSKDSRNTEAF
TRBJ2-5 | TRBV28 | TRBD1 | ATLDRPRETQY
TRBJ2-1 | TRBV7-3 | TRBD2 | ASSPSGTSSSYNEQF